The TCR beta chain under discussion was sequenced for a study of Ad26.COV2.S vaccination and SARS-CoV-2 variants. Study as a whole: Within the COV1001 Ad26.COV2.S trial arm, the donor was enrolled. Study-wide findings and caveats: A substantial breadth of spike-specific CD8+ and CD4+ T cell responses after vaccination has been reported. Ad26.COV2.S recipients had broader spike-specific TCRs (P = 0.0014).

Generated by immunoSEQ multiplex PCR, the TCRdb table keeps only in-frame clones and is missing some. Found here are 200,000 to 300,000 clones, 87% of them singletons; the top ten hold 2.5% to 3.5%. Described treatment: around 19 received Ad26.COV2.S at low or high dose, single or two shots; roughly five received placebo; per-sample allocation not given. All samples were drawn on day 63, counting from the first vaccine or placebo injection. With regard to this clone: Its antigen is unknown.

The germline V and J ends were trimmed by 6 bases and 0 bases, with 6 bases remaining between them. Germline values: CDR1 SGHAT, CDR2 FQDESV (reference sequence). The CDR3 has 13 amino acids. The sample here was peripheral blood, taken in a trial of Ad26.COV2.S vaccine versus placebo. The V gene is TRBV11-1, the J gene TRBJ1-5; D unresolved. The sequence was collected from a person aged 18-60 years who received the Ad26.COV2.S COVID-19 vaccine or a placebo. DNA of the CDR3: TGTGCCAGCAGTGAACATAGCAATCAGCCCCAGCATTTT. Its translation is CASSEHSNQPQHF.